The 14 T cell receptor beta chains given below trace back to one sample, sequenced in a study of response to subunit inactivated influenza vaccine. TCRdb redid the calling of the RT-PCR reads with MiXCR, one entry per CDR3 protein. The table records around 480,000 distinct CDR3 sequences, 15% to 20% of them present only once. Material: CD4+ T cells sorted from PBMCs, obtained about 23 months after vaccination. The receptors derive from a man between 50 and 75 years old who received an inactivated influenza vaccine.

The CDR3 DNA reads TGCAGTGCTAGATCGTACAGGGGGGGCAATGAGCAGTTCTTC. Protein: CSARSYRGGNEQFF. This chain links TRBV20-1 with TRBJ2-1; D possibly corresponds to TRBD1 (8 bases). V lost 2 bases and J 6 bases, leaving 14 bases between the germline ends. The germline gives CDR1 DFQATT, CDR2 SNEGSKA (reference sequence). The CDR3 loop spans 14 amino acids.

This clonotype has just a few counts. The gene calls are TRBV14 and TRBJ2-3; D is possibly TRBD1 or TRBD2 (5 bases each). There are 15 residues in the CDR3. Germline CDR1 is SGHDN and CDR2 is FVKESK. V lost 1 base and J 5 bases, leaving 13 bases between the germline ends. CDR3 sequence (DNA): TGTGCCAGCAGCCAAGGCGTGGGACGGAGAGATACGCAGTATTTT. It specifies CASSQGVGRRDTQYF.

The chain is built from TRBV4-1 and TRBJ2-3; TRBD2 is a possible D gene (6 bases). Germline lookup yields CDR1 MGHRA and CDR2 YSYEKL. The CDR3 runs 16 residues. Trimming took 0 bases from V and 6 from J, leaving 16 bases between them. The CDR3: CASSQDGGASWDTQYF. CDR3 DNA: TGCGCCAGCAGCCAAGATGGAGGGGCATCATGGGATACGCAGTATTTT.

This clonotype has just a few counts. The chain joins TRBV6-2 or TRBV6-3 to TRBJ2-7; no clear D. The germline CDR1 and CDR2 sequences are MNHEY and SVGEGT. V was clipped by 0 bases and J by 0 bases, with 12 bases between them. The CDR3 extends over 16 amino acids. In nucleotides, the CDR3 is TGTGCCAGCAGTTACTCGAAACAGACGAACTCCTACGAGCAGTACTTC. Translation gives CASSYSKQTNSYEQYF.

This clonotype has a single count. This chain uses TRBV2 with TRBJ1-5; D is undetermined. The CDR3 covers 15 residues. Germline V gene data show CDR1 as SNHLY and CDR2 as FYNNEI. Trimming removed 6 bases at V and 3 bases at J, with 15 bases between. The CDR3 sequence: CASSVDRAPNQPQHF. CDR3 nucleotides: TGTGCCAGCAGCGTGGACCGGGCCCCCAATCAGCCCCAGCATTTT.

This clonotype was recorded many times. V is TRBV7-2 and J is TRBJ2-3; D is tentatively TRBD1 or TRBD2 (5 bases each). The germline CDR1 and CDR2 sequences are SGHTA and FQGNSA. Trimming took 2 bases from V and 2 from J, leaving 11 bases between them. The CDR3 has 15 residues. CDR3 protein: CASSLRQGVTDTQYF. CDR3 sequence (DNA): TGTGCCAGCAGCTTAAGGCAGGGAGTCACAGATACGCAGTATTTT.

This clonotype was observed a few times. The genes are TRBV3-1 and TRBJ2-3; D uncertain. This CDR3 spans 16 amino acids. The V and J ends lost 0 bases and 2 bases respectively, with 12 bases between them. The V gene's germline CDR1 is LGHDT and CDR2 YNNKEL (reference sequence). CDR3 coding DNA: TGTGCCAGCAGCCAAGATGGACGGGTTCCCACAGATACGCAGTATTTT. Translated, it gives CASSQDGRVPTDTQYF.

The chain joins TRBV7-8 to TRBJ2-5; 9 bases map to TRBD1. J gave up 4 bases and V 5 bases, and 8 bases lay outside the gene matches. The CDR3 has 15 residues. Germline V gene lookup returns CDR1 SGHVS and CDR2 FQNEAQ. This CDR3 is CASSRDRVSGETQYF. In DNA form, the CDR3 reads TGTGCCAGCAGCCGGGACAGGGTATCAGGAGAGACCCAGTACTTC. Full variable domain (outside the CDR3, taken from reference TRBV7-8 and TRBJ2-5): GAGVSQSPRYKVAKRGQDVALRCDPISGHVSLFWYQQALGQGPEFLTYFQNEAQLDKSGLPSDRFFAERPEGSVSTLKIQRTQQEDSAVYLCASSRDRVSGETQYFGPGTRLLVL.

The rearrangement uses TRBV20-1 and TRBJ2-7, with D possibly matching TRBD1 (6 bases). This CDR3 has 16 residues. Germline CDR1 is DFQATT and CDR2 is SNEGSKA (reference sequence). With 7 bases removed from V and 4 bases from J, the gap between germline ends came to 26 bases. CDR3 DNA sequence: TGCAGTGGCAACGATCCGGGACACCTCTCTCCATACGAGCAGTACTTC. Residues: CSGNDPGHLSPYEQYF.

This clonotype has more than one count but fewer than ten. The V and J genes are TRBV29-1 and TRBJ1-5, with D tentatively TRBD1 (5 bases). CDR3 length equals 14 residues. Germline V CDR1 and CDR2: SQVTM, ANQGSEA. Trimming shortened V by 4 bases and J by 4 bases, and 14 bases separated the two germline ends. Written as DNA, the CDR3 is TGCAGCGTTGTGACGGGGACCGCAAATCAGCCCCAGCATTTT. It yields the protein CSVVTGTANQPQHF.

This chain joins TRBV6-5 and TRBJ2-2; 9 positions agree with TRBD1. The germline CDR1 and CDR2 sequences are MNHEY and SVGAGI. V was pared by 0 bases and J by 5 bases, with 1 base of the junction left unmatched. The CDR3 spans 15 residues. This CDR3 is CASSYSDRGTGELFF. CDR3 sequence (DNA): TGTGCCAGCAGTTACTCGGACAGGGGAACCGGGGAGCTGTTTTTT.

The chain is built from TRBV20-1 and TRBJ2-5; D is unclear. V lost 3 bases and J lost 3, with 11 bases in between. The germline V gene has CDR1 DFQATT and CDR2 SNEGSKA (reference sequence). The CDR3 spans 13 residues. CDR3: CSASTFQKETQYF. In DNA, the CDR3 is TGCAGTGCTAGTACTTTTCAGAAAGAGACCCAGTACTTC.

This clonotype has a count of ten or more. The chain recombines TRBV29-1 with TRBJ2-1; 8 bases fit TRBD1. The germline V gene encodes CDR1 SQVTM and CDR2 ANQGSEA. CDR3 size: 12 residues. V shed 8 bases, J shed 5 bases, and the junction held 5 bases outside the gene matches. The CDR3 region has the DNA TGCAGCATAGGACAGGGAAACAATGAGCAGTTCTTC. Amino acids: CSIGQGNNEQFF.

This clonotype was seen a few times. The rearrangement joins TRBV4-3 to TRBJ2-7, with D tentatively TRBD1 or TRBD2 (5 bases each). The CDR3 runs to 15 residues. With 0 bases removed from V and 1 base from J, the gap between germline ends came to 10 bases. Germline values: CDR1 LGHNA, CDR2 YSLEER. DNA of the CDR3: TGCGCCAGCAGCCAAGATCCGAGGGGATCCTACGAGCAGTACTTC. Translated: CASSQDPRGSYEQYF.